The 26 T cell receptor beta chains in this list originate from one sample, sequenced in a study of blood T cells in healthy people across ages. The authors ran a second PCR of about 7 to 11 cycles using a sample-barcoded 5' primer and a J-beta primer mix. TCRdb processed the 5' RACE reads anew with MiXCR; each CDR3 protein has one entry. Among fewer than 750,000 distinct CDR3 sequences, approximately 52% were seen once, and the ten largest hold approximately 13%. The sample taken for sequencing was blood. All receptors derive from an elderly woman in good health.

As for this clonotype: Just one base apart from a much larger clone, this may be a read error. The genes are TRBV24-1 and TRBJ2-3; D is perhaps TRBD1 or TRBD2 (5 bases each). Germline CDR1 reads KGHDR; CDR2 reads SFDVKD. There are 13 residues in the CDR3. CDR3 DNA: TGTGCCACCACCGGGACCAGCACAAATACGCAGTATTTT. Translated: CATTGTSTNTQYF.

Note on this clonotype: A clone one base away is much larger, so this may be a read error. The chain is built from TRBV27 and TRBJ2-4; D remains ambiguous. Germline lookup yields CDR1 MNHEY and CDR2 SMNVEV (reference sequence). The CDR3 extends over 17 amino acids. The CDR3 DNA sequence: TGTGCCAGCAGTCATCCCCTCCCTGGGCAGGATCTCAACAATCAGTACTTC. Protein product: CASSHPLPGQDLNNQYF.

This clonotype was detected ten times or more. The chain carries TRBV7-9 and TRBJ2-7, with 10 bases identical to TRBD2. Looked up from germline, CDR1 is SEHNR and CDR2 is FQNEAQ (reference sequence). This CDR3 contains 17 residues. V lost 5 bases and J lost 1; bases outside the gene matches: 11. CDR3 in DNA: TGTGCCAGCAGCGCAATTCCGGGACTAGCGAGGTCCTACGAGCAGTACTTC. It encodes CASSAIPGLARSYEQYF.

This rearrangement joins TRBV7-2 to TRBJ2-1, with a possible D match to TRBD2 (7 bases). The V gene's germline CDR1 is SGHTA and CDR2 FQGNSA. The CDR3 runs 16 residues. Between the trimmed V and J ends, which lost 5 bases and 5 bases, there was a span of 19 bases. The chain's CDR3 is CTSSPSWGGRNNEQFF. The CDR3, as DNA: TGTACCAGCAGCCCTTCTTGGGGGGGCAGAAACAATGAGCAGTTCTTC.

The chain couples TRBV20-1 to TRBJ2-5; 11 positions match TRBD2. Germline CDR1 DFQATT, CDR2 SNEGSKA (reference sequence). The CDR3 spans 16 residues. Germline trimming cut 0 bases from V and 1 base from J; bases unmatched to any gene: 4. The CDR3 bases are TGCAGTGCTAGAGATCTAGCGGGGGGTCTCCAAGAGACCCAGTACTTC. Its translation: CSARDLAGGLQETQYF.

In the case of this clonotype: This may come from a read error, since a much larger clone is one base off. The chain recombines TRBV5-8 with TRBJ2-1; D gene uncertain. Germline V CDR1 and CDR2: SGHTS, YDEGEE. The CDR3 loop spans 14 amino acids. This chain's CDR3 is CAGSLGSLYNEQFF. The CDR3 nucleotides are TGTGCCGGCAGCTTGGGTTCTCTATACAATGAGCAGTTCTTC.

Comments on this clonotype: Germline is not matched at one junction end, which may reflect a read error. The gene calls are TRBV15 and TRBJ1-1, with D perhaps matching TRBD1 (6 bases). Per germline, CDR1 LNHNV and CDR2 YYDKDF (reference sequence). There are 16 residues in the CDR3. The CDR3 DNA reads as TGCGCCACCAGCAGCGGTTTCGAGGGGGGGAACACTGAAGCTTTCTTT. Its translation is CATSSGFEGGNTEAFF.

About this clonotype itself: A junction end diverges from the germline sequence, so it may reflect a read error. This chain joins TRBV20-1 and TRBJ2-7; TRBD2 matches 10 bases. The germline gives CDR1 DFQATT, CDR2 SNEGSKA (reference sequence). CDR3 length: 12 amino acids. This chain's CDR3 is CGAGTSASEQYF. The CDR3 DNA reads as TGCGGTGCGGGGACTAGCGCTTCCGAGCAGTACTTC.

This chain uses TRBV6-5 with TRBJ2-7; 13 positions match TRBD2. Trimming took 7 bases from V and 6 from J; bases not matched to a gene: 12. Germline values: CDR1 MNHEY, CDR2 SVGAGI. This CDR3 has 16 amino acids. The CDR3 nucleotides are TGTGCCAGCAAGGGACTAGCGGGAAGCCCGCCAAGCGAGCAGTACTTC. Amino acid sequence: CASKGLAGSPPSEQYF.

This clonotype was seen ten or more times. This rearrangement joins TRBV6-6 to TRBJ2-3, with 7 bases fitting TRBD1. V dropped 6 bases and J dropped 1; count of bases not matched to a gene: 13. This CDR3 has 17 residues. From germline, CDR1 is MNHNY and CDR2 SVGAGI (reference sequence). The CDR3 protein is CASRFRDSKFGTDTQYF. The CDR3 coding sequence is TGTGCCAGCAGATTCCGGGACAGTAAATTCGGCACAGATACGCAGTATTTT.

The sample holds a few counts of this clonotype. The CDR3 region has the DNA TGTGCCAGCAGCCAAGACGAGACAGAGCGCAATCAGCCCCAGCATTTT. Protein sequence: CASSQDETERNQPQHF. The chain is built from TRBV4-2 and TRBJ1-5; D might be TRBD1 (5 bases). V lost 0 bases to trimming and J lost 2 bases, with 11 bases between them. This CDR3 is built from 16 residues. CDR1 is LGHNA and CDR2 is YNFKEQ in the germline V gene.

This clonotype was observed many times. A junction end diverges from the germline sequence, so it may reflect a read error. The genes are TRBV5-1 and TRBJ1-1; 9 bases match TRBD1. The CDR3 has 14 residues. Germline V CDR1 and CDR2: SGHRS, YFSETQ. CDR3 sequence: CASSLDRGNTEAFF. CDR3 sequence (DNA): TGTGCCAGCAGCTTGGACAGGGGAAACACTGAAGCTTTCTTT.

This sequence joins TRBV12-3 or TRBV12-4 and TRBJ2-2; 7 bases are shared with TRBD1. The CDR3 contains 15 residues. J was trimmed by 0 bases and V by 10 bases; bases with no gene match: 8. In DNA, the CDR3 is TGTGCCAACATATTGGGACAGCCGAACACCGGGGAGCTGTTTTTT. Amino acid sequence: CANILGQPNTGELFF.

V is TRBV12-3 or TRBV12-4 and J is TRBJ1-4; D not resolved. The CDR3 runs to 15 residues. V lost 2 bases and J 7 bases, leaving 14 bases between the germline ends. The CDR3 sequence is CASSLRGRPPEKLFF. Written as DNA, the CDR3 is TGTGCCAGCAGTTTACGTGGGCGGCCCCCTGAAAAACTGTTTTTT.

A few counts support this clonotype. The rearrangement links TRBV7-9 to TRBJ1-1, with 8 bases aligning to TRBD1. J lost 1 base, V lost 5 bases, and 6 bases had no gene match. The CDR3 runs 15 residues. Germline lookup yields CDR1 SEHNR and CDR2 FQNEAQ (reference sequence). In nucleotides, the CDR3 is TGTGCCAGCAGCCCGCGGACAGGGAAGAACACTGAAGCTTTCTTT. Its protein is CASSPRTGKNTEAFF.

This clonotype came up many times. The CDR3 DNA reads TGTGCCAGCAGTCCCGGAGGACACGAGTACTATGGCTACACCTTC. This encodes CASSPGGHEYYGYTF. V and J are TRBV6-5 and TRBJ1-2, with a tentative D call TRBD1 (5 bases). V dropped 5 bases and J dropped 3 bases, with 16 bases sitting between them. CDR3 size: 15 residues. Germline assignment: CDR1 MNHEY and CDR2 SVGAGI.

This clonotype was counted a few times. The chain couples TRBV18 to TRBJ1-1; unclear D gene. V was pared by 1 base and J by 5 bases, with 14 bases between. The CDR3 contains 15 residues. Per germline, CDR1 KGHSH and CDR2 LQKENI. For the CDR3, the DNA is TGTGCCAGCTCACCACTCTCCAAGGGTGTTACTGAAGCTTTCTTT. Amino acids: CASSPLSKGVTEAFF.

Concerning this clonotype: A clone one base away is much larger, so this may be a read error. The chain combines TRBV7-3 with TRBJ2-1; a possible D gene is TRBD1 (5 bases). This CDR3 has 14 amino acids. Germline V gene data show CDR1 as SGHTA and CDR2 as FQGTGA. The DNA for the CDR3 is TGTGTCAGCAGCTTTGACAGCTCCTACAATGAGCAGTTCTTC. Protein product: CVSSFDSSYNEQFF.

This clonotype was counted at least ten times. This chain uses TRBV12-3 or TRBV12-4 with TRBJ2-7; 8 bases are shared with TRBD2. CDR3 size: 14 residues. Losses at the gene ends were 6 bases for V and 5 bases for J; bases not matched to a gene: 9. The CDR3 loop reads CASSLSGTRHEQYF. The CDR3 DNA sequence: TGTGCCAGCAGCCTTAGCGGGACGAGACACGAGCAGTACTTC.

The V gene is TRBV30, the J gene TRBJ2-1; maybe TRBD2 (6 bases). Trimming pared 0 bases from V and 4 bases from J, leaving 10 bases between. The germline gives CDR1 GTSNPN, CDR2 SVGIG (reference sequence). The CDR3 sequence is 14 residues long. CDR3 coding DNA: TGTGCCTGGAGTGTGGGTAGCGGTTACAATGAGCAGTTCTTC. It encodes CAWSVGSGYNEQFF.

Here the CDR3 reads CASSEGTGHYEQYF. The CDR3 bases are TGTGCCAGCAGTGAAGGGACAGGCCACTACGAGCAGTACTTC. The chain has TRBV2 and TRBJ2-7; 7 nucleotides line up with TRBD1. Trimming cost V 1 base and J 3 bases; bases outside gene matches: 3. This CDR3 has 14 amino acids. The V gene's germline CDR1 is SNHLY and CDR2 FYNNEI.

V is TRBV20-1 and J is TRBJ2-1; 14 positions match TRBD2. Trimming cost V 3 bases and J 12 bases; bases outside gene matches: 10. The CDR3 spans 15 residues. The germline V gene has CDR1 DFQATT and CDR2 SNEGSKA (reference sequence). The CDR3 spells CSASGTSGRADTQFF. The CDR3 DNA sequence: TGCAGTGCTAGCGGGACTAGCGGGAGAGCAGATACGCAGTTCTTC.

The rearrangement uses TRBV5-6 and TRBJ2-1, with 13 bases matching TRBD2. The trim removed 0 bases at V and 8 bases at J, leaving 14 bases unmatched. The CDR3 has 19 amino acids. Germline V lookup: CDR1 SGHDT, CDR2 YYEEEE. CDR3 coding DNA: TGTGCCAGCAGCTTGGGGAAGCGGACTAGCGGGAGAGCCCACGATGAGCAGTTCTTC. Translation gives CASSLGKRTSGRAHDEQFF.

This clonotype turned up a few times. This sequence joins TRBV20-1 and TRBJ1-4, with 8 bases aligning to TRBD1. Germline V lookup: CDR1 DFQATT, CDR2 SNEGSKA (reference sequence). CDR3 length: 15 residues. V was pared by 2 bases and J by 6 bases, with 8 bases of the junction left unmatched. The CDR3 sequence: CSARPGQGGDEKLFF. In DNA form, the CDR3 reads TGCAGTGCTAGACCCGGACAGGGAGGCGATGAAAAACTGTTTTTT.

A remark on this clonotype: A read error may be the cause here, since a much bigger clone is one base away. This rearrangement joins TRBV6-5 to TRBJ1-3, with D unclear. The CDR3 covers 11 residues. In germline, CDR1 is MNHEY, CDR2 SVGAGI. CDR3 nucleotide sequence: TGTGCCAGCAGTTTCGGAAACACCGTATATTTT. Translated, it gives CASSFGNTVYF.

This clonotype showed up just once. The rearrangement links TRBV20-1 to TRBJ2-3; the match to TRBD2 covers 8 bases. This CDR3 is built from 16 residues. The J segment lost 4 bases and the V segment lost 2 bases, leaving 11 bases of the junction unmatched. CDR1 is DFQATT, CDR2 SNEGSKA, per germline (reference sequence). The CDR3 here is CSARRVAGSDADTQYF. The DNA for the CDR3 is TGCAGTGCTAGACGGGTAGCGGGGAGTGATGCAGATACGCAGTATTTT.